This is a list of T cell receptor beta chains from one sample in a study of cytomegalovirus exposure and HLA in healthy donors. Here immunoSEQ multiplex PCR was the method, and the copy in TCRdb shows in-frame clones only, minus some. The sample includes around 120,000 clones, around 85% seen only once; the top ten take less than 4.5%. The sample comprised PBMCs. Every receptor here comes from a young man in good health and CMV-seropositive. Both conserved end residues are part of each CDR3. Each record gives: J gene, V gene, clone size, CDR3 protein. The size entry is marked missing in some rows and otherwise reads once, few, many or a size class.

j_call: TRBJ1-2; v_call: TRBV18; clone_size: once; cdr3_aa: CASSPQDRTYGYTF
j_call: TRBJ1-1; v_call: TRBV5-4; clone_size: -; cdr3_aa: CASSLDRNTEAFF
j_call: TRBJ1-3; v_call: TRBV5-5; clone_size: -; cdr3_aa: CASRSGSGNTIYF
j_call: TRBJ2-1; v_call: TRBV27; clone_size: few; cdr3_aa: CASSLGLAPQNEQFF
j_call: TRBJ1-1; v_call: TRBV29-1; clone_size: -; cdr3_aa: CSVDEGKAEAFF
j_call: TRBJ1-4; v_call: TRBV5-1; clone_size: -; cdr3_aa: CASSFGGYNEKLFF
j_call: TRBJ2-7; v_call: TRBV7-7; clone_size: -; cdr3_aa: CASSLLLGTGKYF
j_call: TRBJ1-2; v_call: TRBV29-1; clone_size: once; cdr3_aa: CSARTGDGYTF
j_call: TRBJ1-5; v_call: TRBV18; clone_size: -; cdr3_aa: CASSQQDSNQPQHF
j_call: TRBJ2-3; v_call: TRBV29-1; clone_size: few; cdr3_aa: CSVAGTSGGSTDTQYF
j_call: TRBJ2-7; v_call: TRBV7-6; clone_size: -; cdr3_aa: CASSSDRVGEQYF